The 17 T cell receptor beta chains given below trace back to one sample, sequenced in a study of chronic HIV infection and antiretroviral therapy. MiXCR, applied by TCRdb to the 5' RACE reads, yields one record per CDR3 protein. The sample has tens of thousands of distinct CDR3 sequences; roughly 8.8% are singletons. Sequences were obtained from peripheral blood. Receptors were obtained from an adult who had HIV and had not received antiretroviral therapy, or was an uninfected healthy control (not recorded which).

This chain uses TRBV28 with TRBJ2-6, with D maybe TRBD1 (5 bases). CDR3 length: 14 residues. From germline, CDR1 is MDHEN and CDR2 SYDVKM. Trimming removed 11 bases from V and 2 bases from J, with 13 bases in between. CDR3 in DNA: TGTGCCGCCGTCCAGGGCCCTGGGGCCAACGTCCTGACTTTC. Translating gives CAAVQGPGANVLTF.

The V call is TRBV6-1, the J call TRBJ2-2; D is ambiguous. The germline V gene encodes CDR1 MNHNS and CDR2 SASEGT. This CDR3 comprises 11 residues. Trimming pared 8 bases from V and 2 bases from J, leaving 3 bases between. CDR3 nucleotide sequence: TGTGCCAGCCTAAACACCGGGGAGCTGTTTTTT. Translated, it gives CASLNTGELFF.

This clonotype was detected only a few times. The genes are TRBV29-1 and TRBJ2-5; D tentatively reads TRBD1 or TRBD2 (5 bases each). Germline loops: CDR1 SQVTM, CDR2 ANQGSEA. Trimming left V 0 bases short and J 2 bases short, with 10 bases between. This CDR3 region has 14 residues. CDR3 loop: CSVEDRGTQETQYF. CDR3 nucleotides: TGCAGCGTTGAAGATCGGGGCACTCAAGAGACCCAGTACTTC.

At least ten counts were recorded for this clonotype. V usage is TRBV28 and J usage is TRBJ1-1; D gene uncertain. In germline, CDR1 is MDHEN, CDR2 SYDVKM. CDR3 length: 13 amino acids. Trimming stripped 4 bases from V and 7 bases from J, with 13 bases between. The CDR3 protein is CASSSTATSEAFF. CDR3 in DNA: TGTGCCAGCAGTTCTACCGCGACAAGTGAAGCTTTCTTT.

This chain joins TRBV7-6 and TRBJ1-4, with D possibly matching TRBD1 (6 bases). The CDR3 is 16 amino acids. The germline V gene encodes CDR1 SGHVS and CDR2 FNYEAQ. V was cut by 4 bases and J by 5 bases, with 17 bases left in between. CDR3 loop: CASSYAPGQGNEKLFF. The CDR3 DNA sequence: TGTGCCAGCAGCTATGCCCCTGGGCAGGGGAATGAAAAACTGTTTTTT. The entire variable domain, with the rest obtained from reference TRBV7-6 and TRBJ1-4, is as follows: GAGVSQSPRYKVTKRGQDVALRCDPISGHVSLYWYRQALGQGPEFLTYFNYEAQQDKSGLPNDRFSAERPEGSISTLTIQRTEQRDSAMYRCASSYAPGQGNEKLFFGSGTQLSVL.

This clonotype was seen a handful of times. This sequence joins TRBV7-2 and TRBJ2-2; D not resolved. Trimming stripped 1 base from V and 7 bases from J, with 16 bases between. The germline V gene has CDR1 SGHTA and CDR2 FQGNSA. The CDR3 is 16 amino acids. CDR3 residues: CASSLDRPLVDGELFF. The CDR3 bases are TGTGCCAGCAGCTTAGATCGCCCTCTGGTGGACGGGGAGCTGTTTTTT.

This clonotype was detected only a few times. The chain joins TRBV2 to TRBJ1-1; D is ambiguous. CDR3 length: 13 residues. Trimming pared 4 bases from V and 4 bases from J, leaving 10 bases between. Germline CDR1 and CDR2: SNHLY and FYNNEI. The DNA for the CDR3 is TGTGCCAGCAGTGCCACCCCGGGCACTGAAGCTTTCTTT. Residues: CASSATPGTEAFF.

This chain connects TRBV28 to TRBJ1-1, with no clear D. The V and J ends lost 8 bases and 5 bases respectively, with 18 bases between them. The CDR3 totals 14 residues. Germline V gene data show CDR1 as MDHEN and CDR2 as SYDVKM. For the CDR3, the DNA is TGTGCCAGCCGAATTGACCCCCGCAGGACTGAAGCTTTCTTT. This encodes CASRIDPRRTEAFF.

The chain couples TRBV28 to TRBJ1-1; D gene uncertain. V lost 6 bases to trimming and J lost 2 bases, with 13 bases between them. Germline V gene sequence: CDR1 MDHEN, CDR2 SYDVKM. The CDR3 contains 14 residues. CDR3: CASSIGRGNTEAFF. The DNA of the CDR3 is TGTGCCAGCAGCATTGGGCGGGGTAACACTGAAGCTTTCTTT. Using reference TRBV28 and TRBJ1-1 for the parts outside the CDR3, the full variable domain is DVKVTQSSRYLVKRTGEKVFLECVQDMDHENMFWYRQDPGLGLRLIYFSYDVKMKEKGDIPEGYSVSREKKERFSLILESASTNQTSMYLCASSIGRGNTEAFFGQGTRLTVV.

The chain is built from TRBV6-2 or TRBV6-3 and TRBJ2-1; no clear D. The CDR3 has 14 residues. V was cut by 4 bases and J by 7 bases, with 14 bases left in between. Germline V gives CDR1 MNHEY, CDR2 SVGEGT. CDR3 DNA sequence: TGTGCCAGCAGTTGGTTCGCCACCGAGAATGAGCAGTTCTTC. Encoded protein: CASSWFATENEQFF.

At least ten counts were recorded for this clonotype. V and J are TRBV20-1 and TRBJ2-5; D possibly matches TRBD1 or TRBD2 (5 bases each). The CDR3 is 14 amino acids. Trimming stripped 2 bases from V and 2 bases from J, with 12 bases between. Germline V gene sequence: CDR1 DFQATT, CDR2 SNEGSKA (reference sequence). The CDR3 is CSARMGEPQETQYF. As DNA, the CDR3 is TGCAGTGCTAGAATGGGGGAGCCGCAAGAGACCCAGTACTTC.

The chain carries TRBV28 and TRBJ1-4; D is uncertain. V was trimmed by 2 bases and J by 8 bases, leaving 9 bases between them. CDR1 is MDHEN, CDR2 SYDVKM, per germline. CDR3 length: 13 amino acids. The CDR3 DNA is TGTGCCAGCAGTTTACCTGACGGCGAAAAACTGTTTTTT. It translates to CASSLPDGEKLFF.

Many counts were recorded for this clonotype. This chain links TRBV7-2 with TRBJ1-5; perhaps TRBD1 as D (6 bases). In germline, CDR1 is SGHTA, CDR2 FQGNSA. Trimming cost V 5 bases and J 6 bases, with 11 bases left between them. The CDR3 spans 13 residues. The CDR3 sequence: CASSPRTAQPQHF. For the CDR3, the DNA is TGTGCCAGCAGCCCAAGGACAGCTCAGCCCCAGCATTTT.

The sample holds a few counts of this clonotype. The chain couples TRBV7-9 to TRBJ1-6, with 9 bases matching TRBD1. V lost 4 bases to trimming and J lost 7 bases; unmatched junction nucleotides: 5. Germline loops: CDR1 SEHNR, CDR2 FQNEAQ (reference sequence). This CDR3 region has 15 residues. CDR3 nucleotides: TGTGCCAGCAGCTCCTCCGGGACAGGGAATTCACCCCTCCACTTT. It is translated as CASSSSGTGNSPLHF.

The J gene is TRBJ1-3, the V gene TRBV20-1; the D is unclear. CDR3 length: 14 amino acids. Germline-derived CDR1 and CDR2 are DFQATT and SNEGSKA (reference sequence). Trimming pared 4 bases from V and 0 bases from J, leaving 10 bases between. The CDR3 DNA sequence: TGCAGTGCTAATCCCCCCAACTCTGGAAACACCATATATTTT. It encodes CSANPPNSGNTIYF.

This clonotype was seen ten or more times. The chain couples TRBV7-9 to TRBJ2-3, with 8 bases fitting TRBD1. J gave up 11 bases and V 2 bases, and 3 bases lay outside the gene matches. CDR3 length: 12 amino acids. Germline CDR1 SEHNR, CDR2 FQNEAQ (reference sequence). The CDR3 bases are TGTGCCAGCAGCTTACCCGGGACAGGGCAGTATTTT. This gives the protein CASSLPGTGQYF. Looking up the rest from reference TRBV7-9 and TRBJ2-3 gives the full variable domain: DTGVSQNPRHKITKRGQNVTFRCDPISEHNRLYWYRQTLGQGPEFLTYFQNEAQLEKSRLLSDRFSAERPKGSFSTLEIQRTEQGDSAMYLCASSLPGTGQYFGPGTRLTVL.

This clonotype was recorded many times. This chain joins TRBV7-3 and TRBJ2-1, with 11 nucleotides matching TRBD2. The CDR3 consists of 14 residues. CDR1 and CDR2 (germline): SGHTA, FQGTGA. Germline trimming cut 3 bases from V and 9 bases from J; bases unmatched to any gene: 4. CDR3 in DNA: TGTGCCAGCAGCTTCGGGACTAGCGGAGGTGAGCAGTTCTTC. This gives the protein CASSFGTSGGEQFF.